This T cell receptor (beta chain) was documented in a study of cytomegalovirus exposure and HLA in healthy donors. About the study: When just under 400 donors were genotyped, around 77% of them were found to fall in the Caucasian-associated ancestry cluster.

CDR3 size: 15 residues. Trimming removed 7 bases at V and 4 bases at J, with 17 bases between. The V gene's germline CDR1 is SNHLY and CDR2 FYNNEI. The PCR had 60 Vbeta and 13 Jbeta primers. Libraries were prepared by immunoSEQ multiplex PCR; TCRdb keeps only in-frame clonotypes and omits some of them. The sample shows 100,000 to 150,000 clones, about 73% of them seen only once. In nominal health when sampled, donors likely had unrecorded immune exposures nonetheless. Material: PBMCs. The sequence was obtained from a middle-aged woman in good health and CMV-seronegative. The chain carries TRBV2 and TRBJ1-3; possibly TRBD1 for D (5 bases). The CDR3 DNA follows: TGTGCCAGCACCTCCCGGGAGGGGTCGGGAAACACCATATATTTT. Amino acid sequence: CASTSREGSGNTIYF.